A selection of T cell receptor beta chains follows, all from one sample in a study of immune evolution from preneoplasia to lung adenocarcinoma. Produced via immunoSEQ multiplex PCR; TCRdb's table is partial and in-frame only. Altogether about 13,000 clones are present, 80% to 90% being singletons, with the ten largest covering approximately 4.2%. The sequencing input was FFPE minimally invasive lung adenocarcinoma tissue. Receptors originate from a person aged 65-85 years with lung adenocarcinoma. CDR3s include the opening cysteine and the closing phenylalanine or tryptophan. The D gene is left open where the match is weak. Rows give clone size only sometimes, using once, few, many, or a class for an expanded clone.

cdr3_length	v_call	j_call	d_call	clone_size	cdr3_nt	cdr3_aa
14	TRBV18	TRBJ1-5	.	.	TGTGCCAGCTCACCACAGGGGGGGGATCAGCCCCAGCATTTT	CASSPQGGDQPQHF
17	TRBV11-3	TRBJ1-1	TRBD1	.	TGTGCCAGCAGCTTAGGAATAGGACAGGGGGCTCGAACTGAAGCTTTCTTT	CASSLGIGQGARTEAFF
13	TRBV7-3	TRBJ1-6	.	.	TGTGCCAGCAGCTTATACTTGAATTCACCCCTCCACTTT	CASSLYLNSPLHF
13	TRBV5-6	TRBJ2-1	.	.	TGTGCCAGCAGCTTGGCTACCTACAATGAGCAGTTCTTC	CASSLATYNEQFF
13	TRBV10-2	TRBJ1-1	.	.	TGCGCCAGCGGAGGGAGGGTTAACACTGAAGCTTTCTTT	CASGGRVNTEAFF
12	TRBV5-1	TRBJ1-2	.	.	TGCGCCAGCAGCCGGACTAACTATGGCTACACCTTC	CASSRTNYGYTF
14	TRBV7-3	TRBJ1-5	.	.	TGTGCCAGCAGCTTGGGGGGGCCGGGCCAGCCCCAGCATTTT	CASSLGGPGQPQHF
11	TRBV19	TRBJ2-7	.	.	TGTGCCAGTAGTTCGAACTACGAGCAGTACTTC	CASSSNYEQYF
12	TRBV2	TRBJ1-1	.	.	TGTGCCAGCAGTGAAAAGGTCGTTGAAGCTTTCTTT	CASSEKVVEAFF
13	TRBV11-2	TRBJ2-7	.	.	TGTGCCAGCAGCCTGGGGGAGACCTACGAGCAGTACTTC	CASSLGETYEQYF
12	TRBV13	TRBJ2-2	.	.	TGTGCCAGCAGCCATCGCGTCGGGGAGCTGTTTTTT	CASSHRVGELFF
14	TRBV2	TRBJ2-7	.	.	TGTGCCAGCAGCCACTCCTCCGGGCCGTACGAGCAGTACTTC	CASSHSSGPYEQYF
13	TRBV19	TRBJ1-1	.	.	TGTGCCAGTAGTCCCCGGGGTGACACTGAAGCTTTCTTT	CASSPRGDTEAFF
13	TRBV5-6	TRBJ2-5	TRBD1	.	TGTGCCAGCAGTCTCCAGGGGGCCGGGACCCAGTACTTC	CASSLQGAGTQYF
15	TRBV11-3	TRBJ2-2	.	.	TGTGCCAGCAGCCCCCGGGGGCTAGCAGGGAGGGAGCTGTTTTTT	CASSPRGLAGRELFF
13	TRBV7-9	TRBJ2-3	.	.	TGTGCCAGCAGGAGGAAAGGTCCGGATACGCAGTATTTT	CASRRKGPDTQYF
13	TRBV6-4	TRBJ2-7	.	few	TGTGCCAGTCATGTCCCGCCTTCCTACGAGCAGTACTTC	CASHVPPSYEQYF
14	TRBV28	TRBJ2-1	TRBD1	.	TGTGCCAGTTCCCAGGACAGGGGTCGCGCTGAGCAGTTCTTC	CASSQDRGRAEQFF
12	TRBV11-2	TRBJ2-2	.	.	TGTGCCAGCACCACCTGGGCCGGGGAGCTGTTTTTT	CASTTWAGELFF
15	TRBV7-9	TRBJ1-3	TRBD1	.	TGTGCCAGCAGCACCAAGACAGGGACCCTAAACACCATATATTTT	CASSTKTGTLNTIYF
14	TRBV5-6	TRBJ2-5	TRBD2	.	TGTGCCAGCAGCTTGGCGGGAGGGGGGGAGACCCAGTACTTC	CASSLAGGGETQYF
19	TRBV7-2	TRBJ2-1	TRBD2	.	TGTGCCAGCAGCTTAAAGGGACTAGCGGGGGGGCATGTAAGCAATGAGCAGTTCTTC	CASSLKGLAGGHVSNEQFF
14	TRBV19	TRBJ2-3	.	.	TGTGCCAGTAGTCCCCGGACGGTCACAGATACGCAGTATTTT	CASSPRTVTDTQYF
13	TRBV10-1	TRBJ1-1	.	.	TGCGCCAGCAGTTACCGGGAGAACACTGAAGCTTTCTTT	CASSYRENTEAFF
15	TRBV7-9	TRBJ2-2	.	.	TGTGCCAGCAGCTCTACAGAGCCGAACACCGGGGAGCTGTTTTTT	CASSSTEPNTGELFF
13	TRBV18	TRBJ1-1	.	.	TGTGCCAGCTACCCAGGGTCGGGCACTGAAGCTTTCTTT	CASYPGSGTEAFF
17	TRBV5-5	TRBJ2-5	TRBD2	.	TGTGCCAGCAGCTTGTCCCCTAGCGGGAGTTTAGGGGAGACCCAGTACTTC	CASSLSPSGSLGETQYF
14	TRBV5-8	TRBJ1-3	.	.	TGTGCCAGCAGCTTAGACTTGACTGGAAACACCATATATTTT	CASSLDLTGNTIYF
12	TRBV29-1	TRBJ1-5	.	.	TGCAGCGTTGGAGGAATGGGTCAGCCCCAGCATTTT	CSVGGMGQPQHF
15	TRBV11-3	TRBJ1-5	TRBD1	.	TGTGCCAGCCTTGGACAGGGGGCCGTCAGGCAGCCCCAGCATTTT	CASLGQGAVRQPQHF
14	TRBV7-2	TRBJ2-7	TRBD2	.	TGTGCCAGCAGCGGGGGACTAGCGGCCTACGAGCAGTACTTC	CASSGGLAAYEQYF
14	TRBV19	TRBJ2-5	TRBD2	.	TGTGCCAGTAGAGGCATAGCGGGGGGGGAGACCCAGTACTTC	CASRGIAGGETQYF
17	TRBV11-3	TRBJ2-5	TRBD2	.	TGTGCCAGCAGCTTAGGGGGACTAGCGGGAGTTGAGGAGACCCAGTACTTC	CASSLGGLAGVEETQYF
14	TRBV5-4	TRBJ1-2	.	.	TGTGCCAGCAGCTCGCTACCGGCCGGCTATGGCTACACCTTC	CASSSLPAGYGYTF
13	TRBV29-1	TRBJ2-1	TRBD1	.	TGCAGCGCAAGGACAGGGGGGTACAATGAGCAGTTCTTC	CSARTGGYNEQFF
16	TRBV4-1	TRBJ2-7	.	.	TGCGCCAGCAGCCAGGGGACGCCGAGTCCGTACTACGAGCAGTACTTC	CASSQGTPSPYYEQYF
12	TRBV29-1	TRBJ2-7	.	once	TGCAGCGTTGAAGAGGGCCCGCACGAGCAGTACTTC	CSVEEGPHEQYF
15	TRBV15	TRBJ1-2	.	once	TGTGCCACCAGCAGTGAACCGGAGGGGAACTATGGCTACACCTTC	CATSSEPEGNYGYTF
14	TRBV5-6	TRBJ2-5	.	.	TGTGCCAGCAGCTTGAAGGGGAGTGGAGAGACCCAGTACTTC	CASSLKGSGETQYF
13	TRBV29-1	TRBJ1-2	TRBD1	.	TGCAGCGTTGAAGTCCTGACAGGGGATGGCTACACCTTC	CSVEVLTGDGYTF
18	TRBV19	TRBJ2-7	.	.	TGTGCCAGTAGTATAAAGGGGAATACAGTCGGGGGCTCCTACGAGCAGTACTTC	CASSIKGNTVGGSYEQYF
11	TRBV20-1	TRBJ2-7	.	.	TGCAGTGCCCTCAGAAAGGACGAGCAGTACTTC	CSALRKDEQYF